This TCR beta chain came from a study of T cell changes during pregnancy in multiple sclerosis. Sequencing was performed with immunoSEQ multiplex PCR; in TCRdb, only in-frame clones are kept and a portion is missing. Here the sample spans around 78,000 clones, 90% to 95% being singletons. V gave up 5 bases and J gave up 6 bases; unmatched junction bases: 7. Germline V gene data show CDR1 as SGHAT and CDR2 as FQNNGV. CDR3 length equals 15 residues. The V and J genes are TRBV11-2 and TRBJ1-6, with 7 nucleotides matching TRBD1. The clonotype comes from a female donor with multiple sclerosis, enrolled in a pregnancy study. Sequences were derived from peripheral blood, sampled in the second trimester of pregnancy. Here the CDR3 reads CASSANRGSNSPLHF. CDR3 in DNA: TGTGCCAGCAGCGCGAACAGGGGCAGTAATTCACCCCTCCACTTT.